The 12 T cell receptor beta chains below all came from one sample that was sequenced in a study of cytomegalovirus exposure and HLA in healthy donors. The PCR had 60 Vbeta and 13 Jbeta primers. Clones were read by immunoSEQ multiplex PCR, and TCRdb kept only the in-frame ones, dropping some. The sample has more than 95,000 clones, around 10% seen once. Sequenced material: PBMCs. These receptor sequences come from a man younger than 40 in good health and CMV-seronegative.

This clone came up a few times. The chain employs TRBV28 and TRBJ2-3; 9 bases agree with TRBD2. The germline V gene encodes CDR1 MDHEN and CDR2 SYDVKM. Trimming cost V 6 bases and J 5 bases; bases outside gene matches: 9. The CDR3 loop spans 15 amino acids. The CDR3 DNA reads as TGTGCCAGCAGCCCAGCGGGAGGCCGGGGAGATACGCAGTATTTT. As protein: CASSPAGGRGDTQYF.

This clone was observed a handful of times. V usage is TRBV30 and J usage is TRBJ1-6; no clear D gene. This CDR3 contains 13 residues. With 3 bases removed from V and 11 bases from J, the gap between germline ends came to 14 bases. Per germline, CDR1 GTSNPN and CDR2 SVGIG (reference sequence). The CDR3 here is CAWRITGSTPLHF. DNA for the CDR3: TGTGCCTGGAGGATTACGGGGAGTACACCCCTCCACTTT.

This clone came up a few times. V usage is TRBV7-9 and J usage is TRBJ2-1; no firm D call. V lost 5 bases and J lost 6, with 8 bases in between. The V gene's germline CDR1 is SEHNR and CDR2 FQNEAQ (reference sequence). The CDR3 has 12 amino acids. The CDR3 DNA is TGTGCCAGCAGCCTGGCAAGCAATGAGCAGTTCTTC. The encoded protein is CASSLASNEQFF.

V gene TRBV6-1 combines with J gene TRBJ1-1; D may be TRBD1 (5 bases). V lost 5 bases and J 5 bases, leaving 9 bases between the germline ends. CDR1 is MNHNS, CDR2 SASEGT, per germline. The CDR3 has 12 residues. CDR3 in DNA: TGTGCCAGCAGTCAGGGTTGGACTGAAGCTTTCTTT. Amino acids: CASSQGWTEAFF.

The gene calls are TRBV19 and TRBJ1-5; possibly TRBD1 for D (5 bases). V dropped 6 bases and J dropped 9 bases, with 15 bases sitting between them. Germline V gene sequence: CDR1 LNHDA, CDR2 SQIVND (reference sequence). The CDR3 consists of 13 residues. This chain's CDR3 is CASRTVPAAPQHF. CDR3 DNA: TGTGCCAGTAGGACAGTCCCGGCGGCGCCCCAGCATTTT.

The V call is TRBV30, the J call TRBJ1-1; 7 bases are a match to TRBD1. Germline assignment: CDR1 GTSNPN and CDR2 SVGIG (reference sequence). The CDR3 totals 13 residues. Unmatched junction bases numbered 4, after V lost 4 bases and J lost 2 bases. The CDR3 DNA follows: TGTGCCTGGAAGCAGGGGGTCAACACTGAAGCTTTCTTT. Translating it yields CAWKQGVNTEAFF.

The CDR3 DNA reads as TGTGCCAGTGCAACAGGACCTTGGGAAGCTTTCTTT. The encoded protein is CASATGPWEAFF. The chain uses TRBV25-1 and TRBJ1-1; D is possibly TRBD1 (5 bases). There are 12 residues in the CDR3. Deletions cut 9 bases from V and 8 bases from J, with 16 bases between. The V gene's germline CDR1 is MGHDK and CDR2 SYGVNS.

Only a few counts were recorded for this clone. The CDR3 DNA reads TGTGCCACCAGCAGAGATAAGGGAGTTCAGCCCCAGCATTTT. Its translation is CATSRDKGVQPQHF. The rearrangement links TRBV15 to TRBJ1-5, with no clear D. Germline V lookup: CDR1 LNHNV, CDR2 YYDKDF (reference sequence). CDR3 length: 14 residues. Deletions cut 0 bases from V and 6 bases from J, with 9 bases between.

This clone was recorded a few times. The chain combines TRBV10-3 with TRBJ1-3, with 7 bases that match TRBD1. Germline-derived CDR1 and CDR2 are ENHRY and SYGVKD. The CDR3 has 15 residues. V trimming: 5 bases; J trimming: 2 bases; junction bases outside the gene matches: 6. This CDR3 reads CAISYDRVAGNTIYF. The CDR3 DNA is TGTGCCATCAGTTACGACAGGGTGGCTGGAAACACCATATATTTT.

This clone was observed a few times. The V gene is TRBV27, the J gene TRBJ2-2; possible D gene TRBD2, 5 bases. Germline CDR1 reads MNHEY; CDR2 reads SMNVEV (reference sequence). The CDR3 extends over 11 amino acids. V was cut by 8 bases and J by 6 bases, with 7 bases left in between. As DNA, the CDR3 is TGTGCCAGCGGGAGCGCCGGGGAGCTGTTTTTT. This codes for CASGSAGELFF.

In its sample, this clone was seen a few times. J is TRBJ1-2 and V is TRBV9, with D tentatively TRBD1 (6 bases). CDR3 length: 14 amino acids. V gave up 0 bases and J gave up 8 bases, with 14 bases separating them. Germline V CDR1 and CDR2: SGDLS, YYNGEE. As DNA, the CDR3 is TGTGCCAGCAGCGTAGCCTCAGACAGGCCCGGCTACACCTTC. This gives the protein CASSVASDRPGYTF.

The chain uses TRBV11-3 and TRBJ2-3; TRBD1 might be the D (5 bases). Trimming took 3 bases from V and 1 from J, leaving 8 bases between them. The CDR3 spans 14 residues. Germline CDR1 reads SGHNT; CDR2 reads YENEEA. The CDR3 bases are TGTGCCAGCAGCTTGGGCAGGGGCACAGATACGCAGTATTTT. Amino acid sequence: CASSLGRGTDTQYF.